This record covers a single T cell receptor (beta chain). Its antigen is undetermined. The CDR3 sequence is 15 residues long. V was shortened by 3 bases and J by 9 bases, with 18 bases between the two germline ends. Germline CDR1 is MDHEN and CDR2 is SYDVKM. Assay: immunoSEQ multiplex PCR; the TCRdb copy retains only in-frame clones and omits some. Seen here are about 470,000 clones, 90% observed once, and the top ten hold less than 4.5%. The data were taken from a study of Ad26.COV2.S vaccination and SARS-CoV-2 variants. The study's findings and limits: Spike-specific TCR breadth ran higher among vaccine recipients than placebo recipients. Vaccine and placebo groups showed comparable non-spike TCR breadth. Reports say spike-specific CD8+ and CD4+ T cell responses covered substantial breadth after vaccination.

The treatment is: around 19 received Ad26.COV2.S at low or high dose, single or two shots; 5 received placebo; per-sample allocation not given. Vaccine and placebo recipients were sampled on day 63 after the first injection. Wuhan-strain SARS-CoV-2 spike was expressed by the Ad26 vector that made up the vaccine. The sample was peripheral blood, taken in a trial of Ad26.COV2.S vaccine versus placebo. The chain is built from TRBV28 and TRBJ1-5; possibly TRBD1 for D (6 bases). The sequence was collected from a person between 18 and 59 years old who received the Ad26.COV2.S COVID-19 vaccine or a placebo. The CDR3 loop is CASSLAGQHAWPQHF. The CDR3 DNA sequence: TGTGCCAGCAGTTTGGCAGGACAGCACGCGTGGCCCCAGCATTTT.